In this sample, the clone carrying this T cell receptor beta chain turned up many times. Its antigen is unidentified. From roughly 0.55 ug of total RNA, TCR beta-specific cDNA was reverse-transcribed using a constant-region primer. What produced the TCR beta libraries was three nested multiplex PCR rounds using slightly modified ARM-PCR. A C-beta reverse primer and TRBV1-TRBV30 forward primers served in each of the first two PCR rounds, at approximately 10 cycles apiece. A single record per CDR3 protein comes from TCRdb applying MiXCR to the multiplex PCR reads. The sample holds some 30,000 distinct CDR3 sequences, about 79% seen once. The data derive from a study of tumor-infiltrating lymphocytes in primary liver carcinoma. About the study: The patients comprised men and women between the ages of 30 and 69 years. Notes on the study in general: Found in all five tumor regions were only about 7.5-25% of top clones.

Co-extraction of RNA and DNA was performed on about 20-32 mg of unsorted bulk tissue. Trimming took off 5 bases at V and 0 bases at J, with 4 bases between the two ends. Germline lookup yields CDR1 MNHNY and CDR2 SVGAGI (reference sequence). The CDR3 covers 13 residues. This receptor was identified in a man in his forties with primary liver carcinoma and hepatitis B virus infection. Sequencing was performed on liver tumor tissue from sampling region 5. The sample's subset: tumor region T5, tumor centre. The rearrangement joins TRBV6-6 to TRBJ2-2; no firm D call. This chain's CDR3 is CASSATNTGELFF. The CDR3 DNA sequence: TGTGCCAGCAGTGCAACGAACACCGGGGAGCTGTTTTTT.